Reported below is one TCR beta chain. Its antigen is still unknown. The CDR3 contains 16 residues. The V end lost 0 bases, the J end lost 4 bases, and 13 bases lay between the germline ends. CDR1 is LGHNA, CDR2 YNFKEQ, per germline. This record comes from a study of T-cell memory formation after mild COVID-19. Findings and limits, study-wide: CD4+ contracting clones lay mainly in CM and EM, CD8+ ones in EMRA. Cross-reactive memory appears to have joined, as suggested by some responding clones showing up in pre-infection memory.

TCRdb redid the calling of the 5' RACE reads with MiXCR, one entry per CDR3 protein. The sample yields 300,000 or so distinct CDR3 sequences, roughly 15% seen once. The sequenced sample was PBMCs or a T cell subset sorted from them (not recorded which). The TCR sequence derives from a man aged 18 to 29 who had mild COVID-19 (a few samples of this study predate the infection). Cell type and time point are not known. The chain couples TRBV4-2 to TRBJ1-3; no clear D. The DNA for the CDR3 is TGTGCCAGCAGCCAAGATACCGGGGAGGCAGGAAACACCATATATTTT. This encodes CASSQDTGEAGNTIYF.